The 26 T cell receptor beta chains given below trace back to one sample, sequenced in a study of CD8+CD57+ T cells in acquired aplastic anemia. CDR3 and TCR beta VDJ profiling relied on genomic DNA as the template. One entry per CDR3 protein, called by TCRdb with MiXCR from the reads. This table holds 200,000 or so distinct CDR3 sequences, about half found once. Patients chosen for sequencing had CD8+CD57+ cells that had expanded, as shown by flow cytometry. The sample consisted of sorted CD4+, CD8+, or CD8+CD57+ T cells (not recorded which) from PBMCs. The source of these receptors is a human donor with aplastic anemia.

This clonotype was counted at least ten times. The DNA for the CDR3 is TGTGCCAGCAGTTACGCTAGGACCGGGCAGGGCAAGGATGGCTACACCTTC. It codes for CASSYARTGQGKDGYTF. V usage is TRBV6-6 and J usage is TRBJ1-2, with D perhaps matching TRBD1 (5 bases). The CDR3 spans 17 residues. With 2 bases removed from V and 6 bases from J, the gap between germline ends came to 22 bases. Germline lookup yields CDR1 MNHNY and CDR2 SVGAGI (reference sequence).

This clonotype has at least ten counts. The CDR3 DNA reads as TGTGCCAGCAGCCGTGGTAATGAAAAACTGTTTTTT. It encodes CASSRGNEKLFF. V is TRBV7-9 and J is TRBJ1-4; D gene unclear. The V gene's germline CDR1 is SEHNR and CDR2 FQNEAQ (reference sequence). The ends were cut back, 5 bases at V and 4 bases at J, with 5 bases in the middle. The CDR3 has 12 amino acids.

The chain carries TRBV24-1 and TRBJ2-1; 8 bases are shared with TRBD2. The V and J ends lost 4 bases and 2 bases, in that order; junction bases with no gene match: 6. The CDR3 contains 16 residues. The germline CDR1 and CDR2 sequences are KGHDR and SFDVKD. The CDR3 here is CATSEPTSGAYNEQFF. CDR3 nucleotide sequence: TGTGCCACCAGTGAGCCTACTAGCGGAGCCTACAATGAGCAGTTCTTC.

The CDR3 nucleotides are TGCAGCGAACCGGGACAGGGACCAGGTGTCACCTTC. It encodes CSEPGQGPGVTF. This chain links TRBV29-1 with TRBJ1-2; 9 bases line up with TRBD1. CDR1 is SQVTM and CDR2 is ANQGSEA in the germline V gene. The CDR3 runs 12 residues. The junction had 13 bases not matched to a gene; V was cut back by 7 bases and J by 13 bases.

The rearrangement links TRBV11-3 to TRBJ2-7; D uncertain. V was clipped by 5 bases and J by 3 bases, with 11 bases between them. From germline, CDR1 is SGHNT and CDR2 YENEEA. This CDR3 contains 13 residues. CDR3 sequence reads: CASSRRLDYEQYF. The CDR3 DNA is TGTGCCAGCAGCCGCAGGCTGGACTACGAGCAGTACTTC.

For this clonotype: Since the CDR3 does not end with the conserved phenylalanine or tryptophan, this likely comes from a read error. The V and J genes are TRBV10-1 and TRBJ2-3; D not resolved. Germline V gene lookup returns CDR1 WNHNN and CDR2 SYGVQD (reference sequence). The CDR3 consists of 12 residues. The CDR3 DNA is TGCGCCAGTAGTGAGTCGAGCGATACGCAGTATCTT. It is translated as CASSESSDTQYL.

This rearrangement joins TRBV5-1 to TRBJ2-2; 8 bases are a match to TRBD2. The CDR3 loop spans 17 amino acids. V shed 6 bases and J 1 base; nucleotides not matched to a gene: 11. Germline values: CDR1 SGHRS, CDR2 YFSETQ. The CDR3 nucleotides are TGCGCCAGCACCCCCCCCGGGAGGGTGGGGAACACCGGGGAGCTGTTTTTT. Its translation is CASTPPGRVGNTGELFF.

This clonotype appeared a few times. The gene calls are TRBV6-5 and TRBJ1-1; weak D call: TRBD1 (5 bases). Per the germline V gene, CDR1 is MNHEY and CDR2 is SVGAGI. V lost 5 bases and J 6 bases, leaving 13 bases between the germline ends. CDR3 size: 13 residues. The CDR3 spells CASSLPGTAEAFF. DNA for the CDR3: TGTGCCAGCAGTCTTCCAGGGACGGCTGAAGCTTTCTTT.

This clonotype was counted at least ten times. The rearrangement links TRBV5-4 to TRBJ1-2; 9 bases agree with TRBD1. The length of the CDR3 is 13 residues. After removal of 5 bases from V and 7 bases from J, the junction contained 6 bases not matched to a gene. Germline V gene sequence: CDR1 SGHNT, CDR2 YYREEE (reference sequence). CDR3 amino acids: CASRSQGASGYTF. Written as DNA, the CDR3 is TGTGCCAGCAGATCACAGGGGGCGAGTGGCTACACCTTC. Full variable domain (rest looked up from reference TRBV5-4 and TRBJ1-2): ETGVTQSPTHLIKTRGQQVTLRCSSQSGHNTVSWYQQALGQGPQFIFQYYREEENGRGNFPPRFSGLQFPNYSSELNVNALELDDSALYLCASRSQGASGYTFGSGTRLTVV.

A few counts support this clonotype. The rearrangement uses TRBV25-1 and TRBJ2-3; D may be TRBD2 (6 bases). V lost 5 bases to trimming and J lost 2 bases, with 14 bases between them. Germline assignment: CDR1 MGHDK and CDR2 SYGVNS. The CDR3 is 15 residues long. The CDR3 DNA is TGTGCCAGCAGTAGGGCTAGCGCACACACAGATACGCAGTATTTT. It codes for CASSRASAHTDTQYF.

The chain couples TRBV2 to TRBJ1-5; TRBD1 matches 10 bases. The CDR3 totals 15 residues. V lost 8 bases and J lost 6; bases outside the gene matches: 10. The germline V gene encodes CDR1 SNHLY and CDR2 FYNNEI. This chain's CDR3 is CASSPDRGRTQPQHF. CDR3 DNA: TGTGCCAGCTCTCCAGACAGGGGGCGAACTCAGCCCCAGCATTTT.

The chain couples TRBV29-1 to TRBJ1-3; D is unresolved. The CDR3 loop spans 13 amino acids. V was shortened by 3 bases and J by 0 bases, with 6 bases between the two germline ends. CDR1 SQVTM and CDR2 ANQGSEA come from the germline V gene. The CDR3, as DNA: TGCAGCGTTGACGGTGTCTCTGGAAACACCATATATTTT. Its protein is CSVDGVSGNTIYF.

This clonotype came up many times. The V call is TRBV18, the J call TRBJ1-2, with D hard to call. CDR1 and CDR2 from the germline V gene are KGHSH and LQKENI. The CDR3 runs 14 residues. The ends were cut back, 6 bases at V and 1 base at J, with 12 bases in the middle. The CDR3 DNA reads as TGTGCCAGCTCTGCTTCCGGACGTAACTATGGCTACACCTTC. Protein sequence: CASSASGRNYGYTF.

In nucleotides, the CDR3 is TGCAGTGCTAGGCAAGGGGGGGATAGCAATCAGCCCCAGCATTTT. This translates into CSARQGGDSNQPQHF. The chain joins TRBV20-1 to TRBJ1-5; a possible D gene is TRBD1 (6 bases). From germline, CDR1 is DFQATT and CDR2 SNEGSKA (reference sequence). V was clipped by 3 bases and J by 0 bases, with 12 bases between them. CDR3 size: 15 residues.

This clonotype was detected many times. The gene calls are TRBV6-5 and TRBJ1-6, with D tentatively TRBD1 (5 bases). Looked up from germline, CDR1 is MNHEY and CDR2 is SVGAGI. The CDR3 runs to 14 residues. Trimming took 6 bases from V and 8 from J, leaving 14 bases between them. CDR3 nucleotides: TGTGCCAGCAGGTTTGACCCAGGGTATTCACCCCTCCACTTT. Protein sequence: CASRFDPGYSPLHF.

The CDR3 nucleotides read TGTGCCAGCTCTCCCGGGGAGGCACAGCATGGCTACACCTTC. It encodes CASSPGEAQHGYTF. V gene TRBV18 combines with J gene TRBJ1-2; D ambiguous. The CDR3 extends over 14 amino acids. Trimming removed 6 bases at V and 6 bases at J, with 17 bases between. Germline CDR1 is KGHSH and CDR2 is LQKENI.

This clonotype was detected many times. The chain is built from TRBV3-1 and TRBJ2-3; 10 bases map to TRBD2. In germline, CDR1 is LGHDT, CDR2 YNNKEL (reference sequence). With V trimmed by 7 bases and J by 1 base, 5 bases remained unmatched. There are 15 residues in the CDR3. CDR3 region: CASMRAGGRTDTQYF. In nucleotides, the CDR3 is TGTGCCAGCATGAGAGCGGGGGGGCGCACAGATACGCAGTATTTT.

This clonotype showed up many times. The chain couples TRBV10-3 to TRBJ1-2; a possible D gene is TRBD1 (5 bases). Between the trimmed V and J ends, which lost 3 bases and 4 bases, there was a span of 9 bases. The CDR3 is 13 amino acids. Germline assignment: CDR1 ENHRY and CDR2 SYGVKD. CDR3 coding DNA: TGTGCCATCAGTGATAAAGGGGCCTATGGCTACACCTTC. Protein sequence: CAISDKGAYGYTF.

The chain's CDR3 is CASSESTGRTYEQYF. As DNA, the CDR3 is TGTGCCAGCAGTGAATCTACAGGGAGGACCTACGAGCAGTACTTC. The V gene is TRBV25-1, the J gene TRBJ2-7; D might be TRBD1 or TRBD2, each matching 6 bases. V lost 1 base to trimming and J lost 2 bases, with 12 bases between them. The CDR3 runs to 15 residues. Germline CDR1 is MGHDK and CDR2 is SYGVNS.

The CDR3 here is CASSSTGGGGNTIYF. CDR3 in DNA: TGTGCCAGCAGCTCCACAGGGGGCGGTGGAAACACCATATATTTT. The V gene is TRBV11-2, the J gene TRBJ1-3, with TRBD1 matching 9 bases. After removal of 4 bases from V and 3 bases from J, the junction contained 4 bases not matched to a gene. The CDR3 runs 15 residues. The germline V gene has CDR1 SGHAT and CDR2 FQNNGV.

About this clonotype itself: Mismatch with germline at one junction end may stem from a read error. CDR3 amino acids: CVSSLRAREGSLRTGELFF. CDR3 DNA sequence: TGTGTCAGCAGCTTAAGGGCCCGGGAGGGGAGCCTGAGGACCGGGGAGCTGTTTTTT. The J gene is TRBJ2-2, the V gene TRBV13; 8 nucleotides agree with TRBD2. The CDR3 sequence is 19 residues long. The germline V gene has CDR1 PRHDT and CDR2 FYEKMQ (reference sequence).

This clonotype was counted at least ten times. The chain couples TRBV19 to TRBJ1-3; the match to TRBD1 covers 7 bases. The CDR3 is 16 amino acids. Germline loops: CDR1 LNHDA, CDR2 SQIVND (reference sequence). V dropped 6 bases and J dropped 0; count of bases not matched to a gene: 8. CDR3 residues: CASRTPTGTSGNTIYF. The CDR3 region has the DNA TGTGCCAGTAGGACTCCGACAGGGACCTCTGGAAACACCATATATTTT.

This clonotype was seen a handful of times. V usage is TRBV20-1 and J usage is TRBJ1-1; D gene unclear. Germline CDR1 DFQATT, CDR2 SNEGSKA (reference sequence). The CDR3 consists of 12 residues. With 1 base removed from V and 7 bases from J, the gap between germline ends came to 10 bases. The CDR3: CSARAGDYEAFF. The CDR3, as DNA: TGCAGTGCTAGAGCAGGAGATTATGAAGCTTTCTTT.

V is TRBV12-3 or TRBV12-4 and J is TRBJ2-5, with 12 bases aligning to TRBD2. After removal of 2 bases from V and 2 bases from J, the junction contained 9 bases not matched to a gene. This CDR3 region has 18 residues. The chain's CDR3 is CASSLLAGGRKCQETQYF. The CDR3 bases are TGTGCCAGCAGTTTACTAGCGGGGGGGCGCAAGTGTCAAGAGACCCAGTACTTC.

This clonotype was recorded a few times. The chain joins TRBV5-1 to TRBJ2-3; D is possibly TRBD1 (6 bases). V lost 0 bases, J lost 4 bases, and 12 bases lay in between. Germline V gives CDR1 SGHRS, CDR2 YFSETQ. This CDR3 is built from 15 residues. The CDR3 spells CASSLEGVQADTQYF. CDR3 DNA: TGCGCCAGCAGCTTGGAGGGGGTTCAGGCAGATACGCAGTATTTT.

The J gene is TRBJ1-2, the V gene TRBV20-1; no firm D call. CDR3 length equals 13 residues. Germline CDR1 DFQATT, CDR2 SNEGSKA (reference sequence). Trimming removed 4 bases from V and 4 bases from J, with 13 bases in between. This CDR3 reads CSATDGARYGYTF. The DNA of the CDR3 is TGCAGTGCTACGGACGGAGCACGCTATGGCTACACCTTC.